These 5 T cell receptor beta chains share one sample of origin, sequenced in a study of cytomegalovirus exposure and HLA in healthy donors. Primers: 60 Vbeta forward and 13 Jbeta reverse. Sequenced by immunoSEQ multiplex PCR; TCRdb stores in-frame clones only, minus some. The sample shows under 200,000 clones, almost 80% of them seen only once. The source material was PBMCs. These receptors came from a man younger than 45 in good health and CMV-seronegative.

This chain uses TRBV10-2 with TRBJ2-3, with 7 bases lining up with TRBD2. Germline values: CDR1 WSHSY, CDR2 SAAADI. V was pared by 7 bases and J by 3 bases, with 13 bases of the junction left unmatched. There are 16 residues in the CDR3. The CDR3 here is CASKGLVAGRTDTQYF. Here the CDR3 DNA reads TGCGCCAGCAAGGGTTTAGTAGCCGGGAGGACAGATACGCAGTATTTT.

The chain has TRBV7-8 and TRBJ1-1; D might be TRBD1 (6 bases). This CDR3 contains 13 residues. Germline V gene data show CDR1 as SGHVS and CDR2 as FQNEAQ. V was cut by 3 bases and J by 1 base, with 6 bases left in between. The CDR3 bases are TGTGCCAGCAGCTTGGGACAGAACACTGAAGCTTTCTTT. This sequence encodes CASSLGQNTEAFF.

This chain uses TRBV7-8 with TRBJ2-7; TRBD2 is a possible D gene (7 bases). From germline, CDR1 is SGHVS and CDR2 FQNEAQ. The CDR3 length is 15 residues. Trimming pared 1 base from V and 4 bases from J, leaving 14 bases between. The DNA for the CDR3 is TGTGCCAGCAGCTTAGTTGAGGGGGGGAGGTACGAGCAGTACTTC. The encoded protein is CASSLVEGGRYEQYF.

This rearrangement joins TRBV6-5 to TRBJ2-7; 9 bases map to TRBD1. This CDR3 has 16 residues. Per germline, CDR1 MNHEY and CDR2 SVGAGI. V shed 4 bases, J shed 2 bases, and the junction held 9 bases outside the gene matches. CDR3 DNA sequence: TGTGCCAGCAGTTTATACAGGGGGCGCATCCCCTACGAGCAGTACTTC. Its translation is CASSLYRGRIPYEQYF.

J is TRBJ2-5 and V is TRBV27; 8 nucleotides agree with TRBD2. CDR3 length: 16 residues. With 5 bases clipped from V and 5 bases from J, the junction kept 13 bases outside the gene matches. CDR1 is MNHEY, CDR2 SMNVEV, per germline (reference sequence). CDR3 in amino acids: CASSDLSGGGYETQYF. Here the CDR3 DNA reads TGTGCCAGCAGTGACTTAAGTGGCGGGGGGTATGAGACCCAGTACTTC.